This TCR beta chain was recorded in a study of graft-versus-host responses after intestinal transplantation. This table comes from immunoSEQ multiplex PCR, and its TCRdb copy is limited to in-frame clones, with some not included. Of more than 45,000 clones in the sample, around 91% are singletons; the top ten hold approximately 2.9%. Sample: PBMCs, taken around 120 days after intestinal transplantation. The receptor was derived from a human patient who received an intestinal transplant, so some T cells may come from the graft donor.

As DNA, the CDR3 is TGTGCCAGCAGCTTATGGAGTAATAGCAATCAGCCCCAGCATTTT. Encoded protein: CASSLWSNSNQPQHF. The chain joins TRBV7-2 to TRBJ1-5; the D is unclear. In germline, CDR1 is SGHTA, CDR2 FQGNSA. This CDR3 has 15 residues. Trimming took 2 bases from V and 0 from J, leaving 8 bases between them.